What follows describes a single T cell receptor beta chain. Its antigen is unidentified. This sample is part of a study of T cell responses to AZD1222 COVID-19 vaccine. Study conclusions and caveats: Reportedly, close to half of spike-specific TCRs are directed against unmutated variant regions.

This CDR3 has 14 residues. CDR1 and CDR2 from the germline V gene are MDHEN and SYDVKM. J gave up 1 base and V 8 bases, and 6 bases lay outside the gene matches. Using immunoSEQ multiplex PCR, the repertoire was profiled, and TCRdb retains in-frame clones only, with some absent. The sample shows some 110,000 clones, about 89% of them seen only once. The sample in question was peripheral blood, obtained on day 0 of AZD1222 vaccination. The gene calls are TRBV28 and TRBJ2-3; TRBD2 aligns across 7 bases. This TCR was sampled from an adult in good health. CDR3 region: CASGRGGGTDTQYF. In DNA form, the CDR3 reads TGTGCCAGCGGTCGGGGAGGGGGCACAGATACGCAGTATTTT. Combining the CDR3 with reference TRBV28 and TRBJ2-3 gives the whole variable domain DVKVTQSSRYLVKRTGEKVFLECVQDMDHENMFWYRQDPGLGLRLIYFSYDVKMKEKGDIPEGYSVSREKKERFSLILESASTNQTSMYLCASGRGGGTDTQYFGPGTRLTVL.